Listed here are 14 T cell receptor beta chains from one sample, sequenced in a study of cytomegalovirus exposure and HLA in healthy donors. PCR was performed using 60 Vbeta and 13 Jbeta primers. Method: immunoSEQ multiplex PCR; TCRdb's copy keeps in-frame clones and lacks some. The top ten clones hold 4.1% of a sample with some 89,000 clones, around 73% of them seen once. Sequences were obtained from PBMCs. Every receptor here comes from a woman aged 35 to 49 in good health and CMV-seropositive.

The rearrangement joins TRBV4-1 to TRBJ2-1; 7 bases agree with TRBD2. CDR3 length equals 18 residues. Per germline, CDR1 MGHRA and CDR2 YSYEKL. J lost 3 bases, V lost 4 bases, and 15 bases had no gene match. CDR3 amino acids: CASSPGGKGQSDYNEQFF. The CDR3 DNA is TGCGCCAGCAGCCCGGGGGGTAAGGGGCAGTCCGACTACAATGAGCAGTTCTTC.

The V gene is TRBV6-6, the J gene TRBJ2-7; D is uncertain. Germline lookup yields CDR1 MNHNY and CDR2 SVGAGI (reference sequence). The ends were cut back, 8 bases at V and 3 bases at J, with 14 bases in the middle. The CDR3 is 13 residues long. CDR3 sequence reads: CASLRSRDYEQYF. The CDR3 coding sequence is TGTGCCAGCTTACGTTCCCGAGACTACGAGCAGTACTTC.

The J gene is TRBJ2-7, the V gene TRBV11-2, with 10 bases identical to TRBD2. The CDR3 covers 14 residues. The V gene end was trimmed by 5 bases and the J gene end by 5 bases; junction bases not matched to a gene: 6. Per the germline V gene, CDR1 is SGHAT and CDR2 is FQNNGV. CDR3 sequence reads: CASSAWTSGDEQYF. The CDR3 nucleotides read TGTGCCAGCAGCGCCTGGACTAGCGGAGACGAGCAGTACTTC. Supplemented by reference TRBV11-2 and TRBJ2-7, the full variable domain reads EAGVAQSPRYKIIEKRQSVAFWCNPISGHATLYWYQQILGQGPKLLIQFQNNGVVDDSQLPKDRFSAERLKGVDSTLKIQPAKLEDSAVYLCASSAWTSGDEQYFGPGTRLTVT.

The V and J genes are TRBV18 and TRBJ2-1, with 10 nucleotides matching TRBD2. Trimming removed 2 bases from V and 7 bases from J; junction bases left unmatched: 5. There are 15 residues in the CDR3. Germline V gene lookup returns CDR1 KGHSH and CDR2 LQKENI. CDR3 sequence (DNA): TGTGCCAGCTCACCAACTAGCGGGAACCCTAATGAGCAGTTCTTC. This encodes CASSPTSGNPNEQFF.

This clone was seen just once. The chain carries TRBV19 and TRBJ2-7, with TRBD2 as a possible D gene (6 bases). V lost 3 bases and J lost 3, with 15 bases in between. Germline CDR1 reads LNHDA; CDR2 reads SQIVND (reference sequence). The CDR3 extends over 15 amino acids. The CDR3 nucleotides are TGTGCCAGTAGTATCGGGCTAGCGCCGATCTACGAGCAGTACTTC. Its protein is CASSIGLAPIYEQYF.

The chain links TRBV6-1 to TRBJ2-7; the D gene is possibly TRBD2 (5 bases). CDR3 size: 14 residues. Germline V gene data show CDR1 as MNHNS and CDR2 as SASEGT. Trimming cost V 8 bases and J 2 bases, with 16 bases left between them. This CDR3 is CASSYSGIPYEQYF. CDR3 nucleotides: TGTGCCAGCTCTTATTCCGGGATCCCCTACGAGCAGTACTTC.

Turning to this clone: Other nucleotide sequences from this sample produce the same CDR3. The V and J genes are TRBV5-1 and TRBJ1-1; the match to TRBD1 covers 7 bases. The CDR3 spans 14 residues. Per the germline V gene, CDR1 is SGHRS and CDR2 is YFSETQ. V was clipped by 0 bases and J by 4 bases; unmatched bases: 3. Here the CDR3 DNA reads TGCGCCAGCAGCTTGGGACAGGGCGGCACTGAAGCTTTCTTT. Its translation: CASSLGQGGTEAFF.

This clone was seen a handful of times. This chain links TRBV5-1 with TRBJ1-1; D unclear. The CDR3 consists of 13 residues. V lost 3 bases and J lost 0, with 6 bases in between. Germline CDR1 reads SGHRS; CDR2 reads YFSETQ. The CDR3 DNA follows: TGCGCCAGCAGCTCTAGTGTGAACACTGAAGCTTTCTTT. Protein product: CASSSSVNTEAFF.

The rearrangement uses TRBV7-6 and TRBJ2-5, with a tentative D call TRBD2 (6 bases). The DNA end lines up better with TRBJ2-7; the J call may be wrong. CDR1 and CDR2 (germline): SGHVS, FNYEAQ. The CDR3 consists of 15 residues. Here the CDR3 reads CASSLGRGISYEQYF. CDR3 in DNA: TGTGCCAGCAGCTTAGGGCGGGGAATCTCCTACGAGCAGTACTTC.

The CDR3 region is CASSLAGRGGNYGYTF. The CDR3 DNA is TGTGCCAGCAGCTTAGCCGGCAGGGGAGGGAACTATGGCTACACCTTC. The chain combines TRBV7-9 with TRBJ1-2, with TRBD1 as a possible D gene (6 bases). CDR1 is SEHNR, CDR2 FQNEAQ, per germline (reference sequence). The V gene lost 0 bases and the J gene lost 2 bases, with 13 bases spanning the gap. The CDR3 sequence is 16 residues long.

This sequence joins TRBV5-1 and TRBJ2-3; D unclear. V lost 0 bases and J lost 0, with 5 bases in between. The V gene's germline CDR1 is SGHRS and CDR2 YFSETQ. This CDR3 spans 14 amino acids. For the CDR3, the DNA is TGCGCCAGCAGCTTGGCCCCTAGCACAGATACGCAGTATTTT. Translation: CASSLAPSTDTQYF.

J is TRBJ1-4 and V is TRBV5-1; D remains unclear. CDR1 and CDR2 (germline): SGHRS, YFSETQ. The V gene lost 7 bases and the J gene lost 0 bases, with 13 bases spanning the gap. This CDR3 has 15 amino acids. CDR3 region: CASCAGSATNEKLFF. CDR3 DNA sequence: TGCGCCAGCTGTGCGGGTTCGGCAACTAATGAAAAACTGTTTTTT.

This clone was seen a handful of times. The chain couples TRBV5-1 to TRBJ1-4, with TRBD1 matching over 9 bases. Trimming cost V 4 bases and J 1 base; bases outside gene matches: 2. CDR1 and CDR2 from the germline V gene are SGHRS and YFSETQ. The CDR3 is made up of 15 amino acids. The DNA of the CDR3 is TGCGCCAGCAGCAGGACAGGGGTAACTAATGAAAAACTGTTTTTT. It yields the protein CASSRTGVTNEKLFF.

Worth noting for this clone: The same CDR3 is also encoded by other DNA sequences in this sample. This chain uses TRBV7-9 with TRBJ2-5; D not certain. Per germline, CDR1 SEHNR and CDR2 FQNEAQ (reference sequence). Deletions cut 2 bases from V and 5 bases from J, with 12 bases between. The CDR3 runs 14 residues. The CDR3 DNA sequence: TGTGCCAGCAGCTTATTAACTGGCGGCGAGACCCAGTACTTC. Its protein product is CASSLLTGGETQYF.